The 11 T cell receptor beta chains below come from one sample, sequenced in a study of OX40 agonist ivuxolimab in advanced cancers. Clones were read by immunoSEQ multiplex PCR, and TCRdb kept only the in-frame ones, dropping some. The table includes under 20,000 clones, roughly 68% detected once. The sequences come from CD4+ or CD8+ T cells sorted from blood, collected in a trial of the OX40 agonist ivuxolimab. The receptors stem from an adult with an advanced solid tumor such as melanoma, head and neck, liver or kidney cancer.

This rearrangement joins TRBV15 to TRBJ1-2; D is ambiguous. V was trimmed by 2 bases and J by 6 bases, leaving 22 bases between them. The CDR3 is made up of 17 amino acids. Germline-derived CDR1 and CDR2 are LNHNV and YYDKDF (reference sequence). DNA for the CDR3: TGTGCCACCAGCAGAAATCCGCCTTATATAGGGATGGATGGCTACACCTTC. It specifies CATSRNPPYIGMDGYTF. Combining the CDR3 with reference TRBV15 and TRBJ1-2 gives the whole variable domain DAMVIQNPRYQVTQFGKPVTLSCSQTLNHNVMYWYQQKSSQAPKLLFHYYDKDFNNEADTPDNFQSRRPNTSFCFLDIRSPGLGDTAMYLCATSRNPPYIGMDGYTFGSGTRLTVV.

The J gene is TRBJ2-7, the V gene TRBV27, with D unclear. The V and J ends lost 0 bases and 6 bases respectively, with 9 bases between them. Per the germline V gene, CDR1 is MNHEY and CDR2 is SMNVEV (reference sequence). The CDR3 has 13 residues. CDR3 protein: CASSLSLEVEQYF. The CDR3 DNA follows: TGTGCCAGCAGTTTATCTTTAGAGGTCGAGCAGTACTTC.

This clone was observed a single time. V is TRBV5-6 and J is TRBJ2-3, with a tentative D call TRBD2 (5 bases). Trimming stripped 2 bases from V and 0 bases from J, with 16 bases between. The CDR3 is 17 amino acids. Looked up from germline, CDR1 is SGHDT and CDR2 is YYEEEE. The CDR3 nucleotides are TGTGCCAGCAGCTTCTCCCTACTCAGAGGGAGCACAGATACGCAGTATTTT. This translates into CASSFSLLRGSTDTQYF.

The rearrangement joins TRBV7-9 to TRBJ2-5; possibly TRBD1 for D (7 bases). From germline, CDR1 is SEHNR and CDR2 FQNEAQ (reference sequence). The CDR3 has 16 residues. V lost 5 bases to trimming and J lost 1 base, with 17 bases between them. The CDR3 here is CASSHGTVGGQETQYF. The CDR3 DNA is TGTGCCAGCAGCCACGGGACAGTGGGGGGCCAAGAGACCCAGTACTTC.

The V and J genes are TRBV9 and TRBJ2-1, with TRBD2 identical over 7 bases. Germline V gene sequence: CDR1 SGDLS, CDR2 YYNGEE. This CDR3 has 13 residues. V lost 4 bases and J lost 8; bases outside the gene matches: 6. CDR3 bases: TGTGCCAGCAGCTGGGGAGGGGAGGATGAGCAGTTCTTC. Translation: CASSWGGEDEQFF.

The chain joins TRBV11-2 to TRBJ1-6; possibly TRBD1 for D (5 bases). This CDR3 has 18 amino acids. V was cut by 1 base and J by 2 bases, with 15 bases left in between. Germline CDR1 SGHAT, CDR2 FQNNGV. The CDR3 DNA is TGTGCCAGCAGCTTAGTGCCGGGGGAAGGAACCTATAATTCACCCCTCCACTTT. Amino acid sequence: CASSLVPGEGTYNSPLHF.

The V and J genes are TRBV12-2 and TRBJ2-7. TRBV12-2 is termed a pseudogene. The CDR3 has 16 amino acids. The CDR3 DNA sequence: TGTGCAAGTCGCTTAGCTTCGGACCGGGACCCGTACGAGCAGTACTTC. Translated: CASRLASDRDPYEQYF.

The rearrangement links TRBV2 to TRBJ2-1; possible D gene TRBD1, 6 bases. V was clipped by 7 bases and J by 1 base, with 11 bases between them. Germline V gene sequence: CDR1 SNHLY, CDR2 FYNNEI. The CDR3 has 14 residues. The CDR3 sequence: CASNRDTSYNEQFF. CDR3 sequence (DNA): TGTGCCAGCAACCGGGACACTTCCTACAATGAGCAGTTCTTC.

This sequence joins TRBV7-2 and TRBJ2-5; TRBD1 aligns across 7 bases. The CDR3 runs to 15 residues. J lost 1 base, V lost 4 bases, and 6 bases had no gene match. Germline loops: CDR1 SGHTA, CDR2 FQGNSA. CDR3 sequence: CASSSGQYSQETQYF. CDR3 DNA: TGTGCCAGCAGCTCGGGACAGTACAGCCAAGAGACCCAGTACTTC.

This clone was seen once. The gene calls are TRBV7-9 and TRBJ1-1, with D possibly TRBD1 on 6 matching bases. Trimming cost V 5 bases and J 3 bases, with 16 bases left between them. Per germline, CDR1 SEHNR and CDR2 FQNEAQ (reference sequence). The CDR3 sequence is 15 residues long. The CDR3 sequence: CASSLGRRGDTEAFF. The DNA of the CDR3 is TGTGCCAGCAGCCTAGGACGGAGGGGGGACACTGAAGCTTTCTTT. Full variable domain (rest looked up from reference TRBV7-9 and TRBJ1-1): DTGVSQNPRHKITKRGQNVTFRCDPISEHNRLYWYRQTLGQGPEFLTYFQNEAQLEKSRLLSDRFSAERPKGSFSTLEIQRTEQGDSAMYLCASSLGRRGDTEAFFGQGTRLTVV.

The chain couples TRBV7-6 to TRBJ2-7, with no clear D. This CDR3 has 15 residues. Germline CDR1 reads SGHVS; CDR2 reads FNYEAQ. V gave up 1 base and J gave up 0 bases, with 10 bases separating them. This CDR3 is CASSLVLGDSYEQYF. DNA for the CDR3: TGTGCCAGCAGCTTAGTTTTGGGCGACTCCTACGAGCAGTACTTC. Full variable domain (outside the CDR3, taken from reference TRBV7-6 and TRBJ2-7): GAGVSQSPRYKVTKRGQDVALRCDPISGHVSLYWYRQALGQGPEFLTYFNYEAQQDKSGLPNDRFSAERPEGSISTLTIQRTEQRDSAMYRCASSLVLGDSYEQYFGPGTRLTVT.